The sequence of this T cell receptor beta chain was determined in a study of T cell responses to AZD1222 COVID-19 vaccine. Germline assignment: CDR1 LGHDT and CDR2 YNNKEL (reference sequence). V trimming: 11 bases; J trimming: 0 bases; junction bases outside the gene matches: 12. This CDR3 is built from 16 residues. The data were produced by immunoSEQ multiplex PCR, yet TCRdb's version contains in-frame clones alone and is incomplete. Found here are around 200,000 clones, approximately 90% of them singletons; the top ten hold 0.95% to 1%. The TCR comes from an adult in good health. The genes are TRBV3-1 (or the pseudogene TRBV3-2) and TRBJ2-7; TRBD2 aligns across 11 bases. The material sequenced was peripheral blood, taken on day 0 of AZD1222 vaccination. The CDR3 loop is CAPLSGGERSSYEQYF. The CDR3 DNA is TGTGCCCCCCTTAGCGGGGGGGAAAGGAGCTCCTACGAGCAGTACTTC.